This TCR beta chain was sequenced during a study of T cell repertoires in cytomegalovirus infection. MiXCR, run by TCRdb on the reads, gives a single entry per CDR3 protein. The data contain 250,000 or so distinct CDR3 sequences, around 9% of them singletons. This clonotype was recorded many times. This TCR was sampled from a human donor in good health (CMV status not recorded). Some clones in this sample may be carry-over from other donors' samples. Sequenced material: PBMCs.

The CDR3 spells CATGGLGNQPQHF. The CDR3 DNA follows: TGTGCCACGGGGGGATTGGGCAATCAGCCCCAGCATTTT. This chain links TRBV7-2 with TRBJ1-5, with a possible D match to TRBD1 (5 bases). This CDR3 contains 13 residues. V was pared by 10 bases and J by 2 bases, with 12 bases between. The germline V gene has CDR1 SGHTA and CDR2 FQGNSA.